This T cell receptor (beta chain) derives from a study of CD8 T cells in Susac syndrome. A word on this clonotype: Its target is unknown.

Trimming pared 6 bases from V and 7 bases from J, leaving 12 bases between. The CDR3 consists of 12 residues. Germline assignment: CDR1 SNHLY and CDR2 FYNNEI. Findings of the study overall: In Susac patients, clonal expansion was not detected in CD4+ cells.

RNA was extracted with the RNeasy kit, and a quantity of roughly 0.5 to 1 ug was reverse transcribed using random hexamers. Amplification of TCR beta CDR3 by immunoSEQ multiplex PCR spanned 54 Vbeta and 13 Jbeta. TCRdb used MiXCR to reprocess the immunoSEQ multiplex PCR reads, holding one entry per CDR3 protein. The data show 150,000 to 200,000 distinct CDR3 sequences, roughly 94% seen once. Material for sequencing was CD4+ T cells from PBMCs. This TCR was recovered from a human donor with Susac syndrome. The chain couples TRBV2 to TRBJ1-2, with D possibly being TRBD1 (6 bases). DNA for the CDR3: TGTGCCAGCAGGGGCACAGGGCTTGGCTACACCTTC. It encodes CASRGTGLGYTF.